These 29 T cell receptor beta chains were sequenced from one sample in a study of shared clonotypes between healthy human individuals. Only CD45RO-negative cells positively selected for CCR7 counted as naive CD8 cells, so terminally differentiated effector memory CD45RA+ cells were excluded. TCRdb's copy holds only in-frame clones and misses some; the assay was immunoSEQ multiplex PCR. The sample shows under 2,000,000 clones, approximately 95% of them seen only once. Input material: naive CD8+ T cells sorted from blood. These receptors all come from a man between 18 and 35 years old in good health.

The V gene is TRBV28, the J gene TRBJ1-1, with 9 bases matching TRBD1. Germline V gives CDR1 MDHEN, CDR2 SYDVKM. V gave up 3 bases and J gave up 3 bases; unmatched junction bases: 11. The CDR3 consists of 17 residues. This CDR3 reads CASSFRDRAAPHTEAFF. CDR3 bases: TGTGCCAGCAGTTTTAGGGACAGGGCCGCTCCTCACACTGAAGCTTTCTTT.

The genes are TRBV2 and TRBJ2-7; the match to TRBD1 covers 8 bases. With V trimmed by 4 bases and J by 7 bases, 6 bases remained unmatched. The V gene's germline CDR1 is SNHLY and CDR2 FYNNEI. This CDR3 is built from 13 residues. Here the CDR3 reads CASSARDRREQYF. Written as DNA, the CDR3 is TGTGCCAGCAGTGCCCGGGACAGGCGAGAGCAGTACTTC. Using reference TRBV2 and TRBJ2-7 for the parts outside the CDR3, the full variable domain is EPEVTQTPSHQVTQMGQEVILRCVPISNHLYFYWYRQILGQKVEFLVSFYNNEISEKSEIFDDQFSVERPDGSNFTLKIRSTKLEDSAMYFCASSARDRREQYFGPGTRLTVT.

The genes are TRBV5-1 and TRBJ2-7; D gene ambiguous. CDR3 length equals 16 residues. Germline V gene sequence: CDR1 SGHRS, CDR2 YFSETQ. The V end lost 0 bases, the J end lost 4 bases, and 17 bases lay between the germline ends. CDR3 coding DNA: TGCGCCAGCAGCTTGGGTGGCTACCCCAGTATATACGAGCAGTACTTC. Its protein is CASSLGGYPSIYEQYF.

The chain is built from TRBV6-5 and TRBJ1-1, with TRBD1 identical over 9 bases. The CDR3 covers 16 residues. Unmatched junction bases numbered 3, after V lost 0 bases and J lost 1 base. The germline V gene has CDR1 MNHEY and CDR2 SVGAGI. CDR3 region: CASSYSSDRGNTEAFF. The CDR3, as DNA: TGTGCCAGCAGTTACTCATCGGACAGGGGGAACACTGAAGCTTTCTTT.

The chain couples TRBV9 to TRBJ1-1, with D unresolved. The CDR3 loop spans 13 amino acids. Germline lookup yields CDR1 SGDLS and CDR2 YYNGEE. The germline V and J ends were trimmed by 4 bases and 1 base, with 8 bases remaining between them. The DNA of the CDR3 is TGTGCCAGCAGCACGGCCTCGAACACTGAAGCTTTCTTT. Its translation is CASSTASNTEAFF. Using reference TRBV9 and TRBJ1-1 for the parts outside the CDR3, the full variable domain is DSGVTQTPKHLITATGQRVTLRCSPRSGDLSVYWYQQSLDQGLQFLIQYYNGEERAKGNILERFSAQQFPDLHSELNLSSLELGDSALYFCASSTASNTEAFFGQGTRLTVV.

V is TRBV30 and J is TRBJ2-5; D remains unclear. Germline loops: CDR1 GTSNPN, CDR2 SVGIG (reference sequence). The CDR3 is 12 residues long. Trimming stripped 3 bases from V and 2 bases from J, with 7 bases between. The CDR3 reads CAWSYNQETQYF. In DNA, the CDR3 is TGTGCCTGGAGCTACAATCAAGAGACCCAGTACTTC.

V usage is TRBV7-9 and J usage is TRBJ2-7, with a possible D match to TRBD2 (6 bases). Per germline, CDR1 SEHNR and CDR2 FQNEAQ (reference sequence). CDR3 length: 14 residues. V was cut by 1 base and J by 5 bases, with 12 bases left in between. The chain's CDR3 is CASSLGGGNHEQYF. The CDR3 DNA is TGTGCCAGCAGCTTAGGTGGGGGGAACCACGAGCAGTACTTC.

This sequence joins TRBV29-1 and TRBJ2-4; no reliable D call. The CDR3 length is 10 residues. The germline V and J ends were trimmed by 7 bases and 7 bases, with 8 bases remaining between them. The germline V gene encodes CDR1 SQVTM and CDR2 ANQGSEA. CDR3 nucleotide sequence: TGCAGCGGGTTCTGGAACATTCAGTACTTC. It specifies CSGFWNIQYF.

V is TRBV4-1 and J is TRBJ2-2, with D perhaps TRBD1 (6 bases). This CDR3 region has 18 residues. V shed 4 bases and J shed 1 base, with 19 bases lying between them. Germline values: CDR1 MGHRA, CDR2 YSYEKL. CDR3 sequence: CASSPQGERVGNTGELFF. CDR3 coding DNA: TGCGCCAGCAGCCCACAGGGAGAAAGGGTCGGGAACACCGGGGAGCTGTTTTTT.

The chain recombines TRBV2 with TRBJ1-1; perhaps TRBD1 as D (5 bases). CDR1 is SNHLY, CDR2 FYNNEI, per germline. With 3 bases removed from V and 0 bases from J, the gap between germline ends came to 11 bases. The CDR3 consists of 15 residues. The CDR3 sequence is CASSDPGAVNTEAFF. The CDR3 coding sequence is TGTGCCAGCAGTGATCCCGGGGCCGTGAACACTGAAGCTTTCTTT.

The rearrangement uses TRBV4-1 and TRBJ2-2, with D perhaps TRBD1 (7 bases). This CDR3 is 15 amino acids long. V was cut by 2 bases and J by 4 bases, with 11 bases left in between. Germline V gene sequence: CDR1 MGHRA, CDR2 YSYEKL. As DNA, the CDR3 is TGCGCCAGCAGCCAACGGCAGGGGGGCACCGGGGAGCTGTTTTTT. Protein sequence: CASSQRQGGTGELFF.

The rearrangement joins TRBV9 to TRBJ2-2, with 9 bases identical to TRBD2. V lost 4 bases and J lost 4; bases outside the gene matches: 5. This CDR3 has 15 residues. Germline values: CDR1 SGDLS, CDR2 YYNGEE. CDR3 sequence: CASSLSGSGTGELFF. In DNA, the CDR3 is TGTGCCAGCAGCCTTAGCGGGAGCGGCACCGGGGAGCTGTTTTTT.

Worth noting for this clone: The same CDR3 is also encoded by other DNA sequences in this sample. The CDR3 DNA follows: TGTGCCAGCAGCTTAGATAGCGGGAGCACCTACGAGCAGTACTTC. It encodes CASSLDSGSTYEQYF. V gene TRBV11-2 combines with J gene TRBJ2-7; TRBD2 agrees at 9 bases. After removal of 0 bases from V and 2 bases from J, the junction contained 2 bases not matched to a gene. CDR1 is SGHAT and CDR2 is FQNNGV in the germline V gene. The CDR3 contains 15 residues.

The CDR3 bases are TGTGCCATCAAATCGGACGGGAACACCGGGGAGCTGTTTTTT. As protein: CAIKSDGNTGELFF. V and J are TRBV10-3 and TRBJ2-2; no reliable D call. Between the trimmed V and J ends, which lost 7 bases and 1 base, there was a span of 10 bases. Germline V gives CDR1 ENHRY, CDR2 SYGVKD. The CDR3 is 14 residues long.

The chain couples TRBV27 to TRBJ1-2; D unclear. The CDR3 loop spans 15 amino acids. The V gene's germline CDR1 is MNHEY and CDR2 SMNVEV (reference sequence). The ends were cut back, 5 bases at V and 0 bases at J, with 13 bases in the middle. The CDR3 loop reads CASSLLGSANYGYTF. CDR3 bases: TGTGCCAGCAGTCTGCTCGGGAGCGCTAACTATGGCTACACCTTC.

The V call is TRBV13, the J call TRBJ1-1; the D is unclear. V was cut by 3 bases and J by 1 base, with 9 bases left in between. The CDR3 totals 14 residues. CDR1 is PRHDT and CDR2 is FYEKMQ in the germline V gene (reference sequence). CDR3 in amino acids: CASSLEPGNTEAFF. The CDR3 DNA reads TGTGCCAGCAGCTTGGAACCTGGGAACACTGAAGCTTTCTTT.

The V and J genes are TRBV27 and TRBJ1-1, with D uncertain. CDR3 length: 14 residues. The V end was cut by 4 bases, the J end by 6 bases, with 15 bases between. Germline CDR1 is MNHEY and CDR2 is SMNVEV (reference sequence). CDR3: CASSSLDIDAEAFF. CDR3 nucleotides: TGTGCCAGCAGTTCCCTAGACATAGACGCTGAAGCTTTCTTT.

As regards this clone: This CDR3 is also generated by other DNA sequences in the sample. The rearrangement joins TRBV6-5 to TRBJ1-1, with 8 bases fitting TRBD1. Trimming removed 0 bases from V and 1 base from J; junction bases left unmatched: 1. The CDR3 consists of 15 residues. Germline CDR1 MNHEY, CDR2 SVGAGI. CDR3 bases: TGTGCCAGCAGTTACTCTCAGGGGGCGAACACTGAAGCTTTCTTT. Residues: CASSYSQGANTEAFF.

V is TRBV23-1 and J is TRBJ2-7, with 9 bases that match TRBD2. TRBV23-1 is recorded as an ORF, its role being uncertain. The V and J ends lost 2 bases and 3 bases, in that order; junction bases with no gene match: 8. The CDR3 is 16 amino acids. The CDR3 sequence is CASSQLSGRFFYEQYF. The CDR3 coding sequence is TGCGCCAGCAGTCAACTTAGCGGGAGATTCTTCTACGAGCAGTACTTC.

The chain recombines TRBV27 with TRBJ1-4; tentative D call: TRBD1 (5 bases). CDR1 MNHEY and CDR2 SMNVEV come from the germline V gene (reference sequence). The CDR3 runs to 12 residues. Trimming shortened V by 7 bases and J by 8 bases, and 11 bases separated the two germline ends. The CDR3 DNA follows: TGTGCCAGCACCTCCGAGGGGGAAAAACTGTTTTTT. Its translation: CASTSEGEKLFF.

V gene TRBV6-5 combines with J gene TRBJ2-5; D unclear. The CDR3 runs 14 residues. Trimming stripped 4 bases from V and 1 base from J, with 10 bases between. Germline V CDR1 and CDR2: MNHEY, SVGAGI. The CDR3 here is CASSSYTTQETQYF. The CDR3 coding sequence is TGTGCCAGCAGTTCTTACACTACCCAAGAGACCCAGTACTTC.

The chain combines TRBV7-9 with TRBJ2-3, with a possible D match to TRBD2 (6 bases). This CDR3 comprises 17 residues. Per germline, CDR1 SEHNR and CDR2 FQNEAQ (reference sequence). Trimming removed 8 bases from V and 3 bases from J, with 24 bases in between. The CDR3: CASGMGSEGPVTDTQYF. The CDR3 DNA reads TGTGCCAGCGGGATGGGGTCGGAGGGGCCAGTGACAGATACGCAGTATTTT.

CDR3 amino acids: CAWSTAGGLNGYTF. CDR3 coding DNA: TGTGCCTGGAGTACCGCAGGGGGGTTGAATGGCTACACCTTC. J is TRBJ1-2 and V is TRBV30; 7 bases are a match to TRBD1. CDR3 length: 14 amino acids. After removal of 2 bases from V and 6 bases from J, the junction contained 9 bases not matched to a gene. Germline CDR1 GTSNPN, CDR2 SVGIG (reference sequence).

The chain combines TRBV13 with TRBJ2-2; D is possibly TRBD2 (7 bases). The CDR3 spans 15 residues. The V end lost 6 bases, the J end lost 5 bases, and 16 bases lay between the germline ends. Germline V CDR1 and CDR2: PRHDT, FYEKMQ (reference sequence). CDR3 nucleotides: TGTGCCAGCAGTTACCGGGGGGCAGCGACCGGGGAGCTGTTTTTT. Encoded protein: CASSYRGAATGELFF.

V is TRBV6-1 and J is TRBJ2-1; D may match TRBD1 or TRBD2 (5 bases each). The CDR3 sequence is 16 residues long. V was cut by 1 base and J by 0 bases, with 10 bases left in between. The germline V gene has CDR1 MNHNS and CDR2 SASEGT. The CDR3 loop is CASSEVWGISYNEQFF. The CDR3 nucleotides read TGTGCCAGCAGTGAAGTGTGGGGGATCTCCTACAATGAGCAGTTCTTC.

V and J are TRBV7-9 and TRBJ2-7; D ambiguous. Trimming left V 1 base short and J 3 bases short, with 13 bases between. The CDR3 contains 15 residues. From germline, CDR1 is SEHNR and CDR2 FQNEAQ (reference sequence). CDR3 in DNA: TGTGCCAGCAGCTTAGGAGAGCTTGTGAACTACGAGCAGTACTTC. This sequence encodes CASSLGELVNYEQYF.

V usage is TRBV6-1 and J usage is TRBJ2-7; D remains unclear. The CDR3 sequence is 16 residues long. CDR1 is MNHNS and CDR2 is SASEGT in the germline V gene. Trimming removed 2 bases from V and 0 bases from J, with 14 bases in between. The CDR3 spells CASSELIGSPSYEQYF. The DNA of the CDR3 is TGTGCCAGCAGTGAACTCATCGGATCCCCCTCCTACGAGCAGTACTTC.

Of note for this clone: This may arise from a read error, as a much more abundant clone is one base away. V usage is TRBV11-2 and J usage is TRBJ2-7; D uncertain. Germline lookup yields CDR1 SGHAT and CDR2 FQNNGV. The CDR3 has 11 residues. V was trimmed by 2 bases and J by 6 bases, leaving 5 bases between them. The CDR3 loop reads CASSLSPEQYF. The CDR3 nucleotides are TGTGCCAGCAGCTTAAGTCCCGAGCAGTACTTC.

The chain employs TRBV5-1 and TRBJ2-7, with 13 positions matching TRBD2. This CDR3 contains 16 residues. V lost 3 bases, J lost 3 bases, and 6 bases stayed unmatched. Germline CDR1 SGHRS, CDR2 YFSETQ. CDR3 nucleotide sequence: TGCGCCAGCAGCTCGACTAGCGGGAGGTCCCTCTACGAGCAGTACTTC. This gives the protein CASSSTSGRSLYEQYF.